This TCR beta chain was identified during a study of shared clonotypes between healthy human individuals. This CDR3 is built from 12 residues. Germline lookup yields CDR1 MDHEN and CDR2 SYDVKM. V lost 2 bases and J 6 bases, leaving 7 bases between the germline ends. Method: immunoSEQ multiplex PCR; TCRdb's copy keeps in-frame clones and lacks some. Here the sample spans some 2.1 million clones, 90% to 95% being singletons. The chain links TRBV28 to TRBJ1-1; D is uncertain. The sequencing input was naive CD4+ T cells sorted from blood. Subset defined: CD45RA+ positively selected. The TCR sequence derives from a man aged 18 to 29 in good health. Here the CDR3 DNA reads TGTGCCAGCAGTTTACGGCATTCTGAAGCTTTCTTT. It is translated as CASSLRHSEAFF.